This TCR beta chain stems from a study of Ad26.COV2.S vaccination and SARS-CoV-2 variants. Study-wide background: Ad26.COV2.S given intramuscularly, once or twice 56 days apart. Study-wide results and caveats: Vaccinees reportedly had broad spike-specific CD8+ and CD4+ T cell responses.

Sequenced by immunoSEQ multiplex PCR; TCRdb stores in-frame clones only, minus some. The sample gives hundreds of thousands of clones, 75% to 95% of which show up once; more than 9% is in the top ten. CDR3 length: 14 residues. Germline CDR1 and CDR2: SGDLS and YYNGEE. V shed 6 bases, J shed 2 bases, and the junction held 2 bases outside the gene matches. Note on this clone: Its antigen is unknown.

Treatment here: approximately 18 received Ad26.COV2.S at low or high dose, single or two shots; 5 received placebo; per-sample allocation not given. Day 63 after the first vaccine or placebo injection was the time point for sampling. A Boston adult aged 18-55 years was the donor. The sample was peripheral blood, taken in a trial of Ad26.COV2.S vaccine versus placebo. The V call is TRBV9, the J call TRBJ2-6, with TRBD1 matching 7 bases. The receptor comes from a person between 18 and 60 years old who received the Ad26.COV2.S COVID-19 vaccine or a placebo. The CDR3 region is CASTQGAGANVLTF. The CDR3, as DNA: TGTGCCAGCACCCAGGGGGCTGGGGCCAACGTCCTGACTTTC.